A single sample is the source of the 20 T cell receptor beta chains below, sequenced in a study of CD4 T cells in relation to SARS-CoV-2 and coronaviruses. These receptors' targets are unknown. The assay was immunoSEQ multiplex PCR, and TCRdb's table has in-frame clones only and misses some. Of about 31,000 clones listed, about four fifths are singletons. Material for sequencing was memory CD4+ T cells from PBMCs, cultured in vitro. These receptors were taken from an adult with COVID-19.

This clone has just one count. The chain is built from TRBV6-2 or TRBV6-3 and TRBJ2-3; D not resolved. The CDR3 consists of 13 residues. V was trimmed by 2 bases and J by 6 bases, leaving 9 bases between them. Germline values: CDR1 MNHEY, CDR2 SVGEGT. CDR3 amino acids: CASSYVPGDTQYF. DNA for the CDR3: TGTGCCAGCAGTTACGTTCCGGGCGATACGCAGTATTTT.

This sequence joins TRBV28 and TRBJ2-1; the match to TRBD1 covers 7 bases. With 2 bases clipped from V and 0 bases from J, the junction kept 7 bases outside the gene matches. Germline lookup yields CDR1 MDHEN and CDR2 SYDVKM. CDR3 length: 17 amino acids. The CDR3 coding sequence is TGTGCCAGCAGTTTACTCGGACAGGCGAGCTCCTACAATGAGCAGTTCTTC. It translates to CASSLLGQASSYNEQFF.

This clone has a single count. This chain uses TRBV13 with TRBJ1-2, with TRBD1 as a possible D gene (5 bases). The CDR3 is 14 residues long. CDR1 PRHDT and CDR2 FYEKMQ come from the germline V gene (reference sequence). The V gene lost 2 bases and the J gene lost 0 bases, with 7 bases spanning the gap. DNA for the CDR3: TGTGCCAGCAGCTTAAGGGGCACTAACTATGGCTACACCTTC. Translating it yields CASSLRGTNYGYTF.

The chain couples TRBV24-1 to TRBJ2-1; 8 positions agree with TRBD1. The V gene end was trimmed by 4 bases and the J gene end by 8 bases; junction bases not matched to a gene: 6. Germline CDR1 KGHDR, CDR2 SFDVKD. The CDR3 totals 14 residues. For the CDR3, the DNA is TGTGCCACCAGTGACCCGACAGGGGTGGATGAGCAGTTCTTC. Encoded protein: CATSDPTGVDEQFF.

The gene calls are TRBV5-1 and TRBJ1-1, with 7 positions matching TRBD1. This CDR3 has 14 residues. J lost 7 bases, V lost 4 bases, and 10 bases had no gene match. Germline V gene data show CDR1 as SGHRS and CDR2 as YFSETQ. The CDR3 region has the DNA TGCGCCAGCAGCCTTTACGGAGGACAGGATGAAGCTTTCTTT. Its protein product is CASSLYGGQDEAFF. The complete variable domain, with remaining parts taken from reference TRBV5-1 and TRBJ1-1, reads KAGVTQTPRYLIKTRGQQVTLSCSPISGHRSVSWYQQTPGQGLQFLFEYFSETQRNKGNFPGRFSGRQFSNSRSEMNVSTLELGDSALYLCASSLYGGQDEAFFGQGTRLTVV.

DNA of the CDR3: TGTGCCAGCAGCCGACGTTACAGGGTTTACAATGAGCAGTTCTTC. It translates to CASSRRYRVYNEQFF. This chain links TRBV3-1 (or the pseudogene TRBV3-2) with TRBJ2-1; D possibly corresponds to TRBD1 (6 bases). This CDR3 comprises 15 residues. V lost 4 bases and J 4 bases, leaving 14 bases between the germline ends. The germline gives CDR1 LGHDT, CDR2 YNNKEL (reference sequence).

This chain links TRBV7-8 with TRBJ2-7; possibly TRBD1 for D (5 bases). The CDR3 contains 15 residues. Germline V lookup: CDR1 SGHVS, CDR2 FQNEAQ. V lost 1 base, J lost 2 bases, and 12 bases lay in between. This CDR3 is CASSLVAGSAYEQYF. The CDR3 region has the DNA TGTGCCAGCAGCTTAGTGGCAGGGTCCGCCTACGAGCAGTACTTC.

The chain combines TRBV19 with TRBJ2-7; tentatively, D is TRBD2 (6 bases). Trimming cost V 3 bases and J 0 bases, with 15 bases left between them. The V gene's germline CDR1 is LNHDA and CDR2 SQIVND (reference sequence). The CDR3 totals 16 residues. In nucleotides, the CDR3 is TGTGCCAGTAGTATCGTGGGAGGACGGCGCTCCTACGAGCAGTACTTC. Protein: CASSIVGGRRSYEQYF.

CDR3 in amino acids: CASSLFPPGTGSTYEQYF. Written as DNA, the CDR3 is TGCGCCAGCAGCTTGTTTCCCCCCGGGACAGGTTCGACCTACGAGCAGTACTTC. The genes are TRBV5-1 and TRBJ2-7; 8 nucleotides align to TRBD1. Germline V gene sequence: CDR1 SGHRS, CDR2 YFSETQ. The CDR3 spans 18 residues. The ends lost 1 base at V and 2 bases at J; junction bases unmatched: 14.

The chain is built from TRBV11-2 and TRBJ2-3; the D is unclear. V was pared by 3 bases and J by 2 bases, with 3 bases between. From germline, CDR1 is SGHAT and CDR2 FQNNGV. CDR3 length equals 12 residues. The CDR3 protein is CASSFYTDTQYF. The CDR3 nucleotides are TGTGCCAGCAGCTTTTACACAGATACGCAGTATTTT.

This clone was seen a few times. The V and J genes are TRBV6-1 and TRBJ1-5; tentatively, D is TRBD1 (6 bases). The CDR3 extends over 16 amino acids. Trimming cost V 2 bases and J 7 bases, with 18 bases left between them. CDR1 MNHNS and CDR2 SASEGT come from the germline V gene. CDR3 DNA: TGTGCCAGCAGTGAACAAATATTACAGGGATCCCAGCCCCAGCATTTT. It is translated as CASSEQILQGSQPQHF.

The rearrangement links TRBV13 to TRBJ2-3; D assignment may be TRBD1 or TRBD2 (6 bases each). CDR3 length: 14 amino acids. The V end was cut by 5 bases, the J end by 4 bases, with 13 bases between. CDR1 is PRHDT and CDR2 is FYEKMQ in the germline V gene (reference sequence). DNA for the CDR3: TGTGCCAGCAGCCGGAACGGGGGCGCAGATACGCAGTATTTT. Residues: CASSRNGGADTQYF.

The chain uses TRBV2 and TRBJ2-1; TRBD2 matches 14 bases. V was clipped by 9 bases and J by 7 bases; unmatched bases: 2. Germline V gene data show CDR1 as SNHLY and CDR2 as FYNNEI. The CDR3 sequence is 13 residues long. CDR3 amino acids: CARGTSGGNEQFF. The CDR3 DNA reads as TGTGCCAGAGGGACTAGCGGGGGTAATGAGCAGTTCTTC.

CDR3: CASRRLDSPLHF. The CDR3 nucleotides are TGTGCCAGTAGAAGATTAGACTCACCCCTCCACTTT. This chain uses TRBV19 with TRBJ1-6, with D unresolved. Per germline, CDR1 LNHDA and CDR2 SQIVND (reference sequence). The length of the CDR3 is 12 residues. Trimming took 6 bases from V and 10 from J, leaving 10 bases between them.

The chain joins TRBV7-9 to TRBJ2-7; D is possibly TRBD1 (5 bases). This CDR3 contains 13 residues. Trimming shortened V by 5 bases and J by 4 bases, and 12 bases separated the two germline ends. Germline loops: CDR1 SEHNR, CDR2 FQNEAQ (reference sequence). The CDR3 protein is CASSPQTEYEQYF. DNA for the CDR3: TGTGCCAGCAGCCCTCAGACAGAATACGAGCAGTACTTC. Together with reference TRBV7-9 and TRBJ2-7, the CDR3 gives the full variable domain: DTGVSQNPRHKITKRGQNVTFRCDPISEHNRLYWYRQTLGQGPEFLTYFQNEAQLEKSRLLSDRFSAERPKGSFSTLEIQRTEQGDSAMYLCASSPQTEYEQYFGPGTRLTVT.

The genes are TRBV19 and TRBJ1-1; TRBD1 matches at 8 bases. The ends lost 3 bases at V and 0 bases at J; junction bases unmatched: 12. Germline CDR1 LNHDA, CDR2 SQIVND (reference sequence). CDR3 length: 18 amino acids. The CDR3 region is CASSIPQTRGRVNTEAFF. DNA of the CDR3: TGTGCCAGTAGTATTCCCCAAACCAGGGGGCGTGTGAACACTGAAGCTTTCTTT. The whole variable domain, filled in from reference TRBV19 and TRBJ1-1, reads DGGITQSPKYLFRKEGQNVTLSCEQNLNHDAMYWYRQDPGQGLRLIYYSQIVNDFQKGDIAEGYSVSREKKESFPLTVTSAQKNPTAFYLCASSIPQTRGRVNTEAFFGQGTRLTVV.

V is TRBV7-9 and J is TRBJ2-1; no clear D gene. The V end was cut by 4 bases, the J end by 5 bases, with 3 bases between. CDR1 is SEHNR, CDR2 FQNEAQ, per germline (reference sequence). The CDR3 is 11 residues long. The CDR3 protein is CASSYDNEQFF. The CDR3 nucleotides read TGTGCCAGCAGCTACGACAATGAGCAGTTCTTC.

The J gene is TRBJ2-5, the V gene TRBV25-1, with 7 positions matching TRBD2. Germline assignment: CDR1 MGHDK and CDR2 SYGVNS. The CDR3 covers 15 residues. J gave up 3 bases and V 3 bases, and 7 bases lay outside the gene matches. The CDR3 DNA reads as TGTGCCAGCAGTGATGGGCGGGAGTTAAAAGAGACCCAGTACTTC. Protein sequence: CASSDGRELKETQYF. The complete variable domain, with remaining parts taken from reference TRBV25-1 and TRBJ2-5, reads EADIYQTPRYLVIGTGKKITLECSQTMGHDKMYWYQQDPGMELHLIHYSYGVNSTEKGDLSSESTVSRIRTEHFPLTLESARPSHTSQYLCASSDGRELKETQYFGPGTRLLVL.

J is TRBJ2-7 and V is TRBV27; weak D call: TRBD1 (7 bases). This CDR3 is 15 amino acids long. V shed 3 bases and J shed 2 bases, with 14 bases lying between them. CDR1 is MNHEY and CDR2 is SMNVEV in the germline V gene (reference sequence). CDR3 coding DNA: TGTGCCAGCAGTTTCAGGGGGGACCAGACCTACGAGCAGTACTTC. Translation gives CASSFRGDQTYEQYF.

DNA for the CDR3: TGTGCCAGCAGCGCGATTGACTACAGGGGCGGGGATGGCTACACCTTC. Translated: CASSAIDYRGGDGYTF. J is TRBJ1-2 and V is TRBV11-2, with 7 bases matching TRBD1. This CDR3 contains 16 residues. V trimming: 5 bases; J trimming: 6 bases; junction bases outside the gene matches: 15. Germline loops: CDR1 SGHAT, CDR2 FQNNGV.